This TCR beta chain emerged from a study of pediatric ulcerative colitis. Study-level points and caveats: A couple of patients had blood samples with substantially reduced template counts.

The CDR3 is 13 residues long. Trimming took off 7 bases at V and 7 bases at J, with 13 bases between the two ends. Germline-derived CDR1 and CDR2 are MNHNY and SVGAGI (reference sequence). Sequencing was at survey level. Libraries were prepared by immunoSEQ multiplex PCR; TCRdb keeps only in-frame clonotypes and omits some of them. The sample comprises under 70,000 clones, 87% of which are singletons, and around 1.4% rests with the top ten. Concerning this clone: Its specificity is unknown.

The gene calls are TRBV6-6 and TRBJ2-2; the D gene could be TRBD1 or TRBD2 (6 bases each). The TCR sequence derives from a boy between 10 and 17 years old who was a control in a study of pediatric ulcerative colitis. The sequencing sample was made of blood. The CDR3 DNA reads as TGTGCCAGCACCCGGGGGCGCTTCGGGGAGCTGTTTTTT. Protein product: CASTRGRFGELFF.